The following is a T cell receptor beta chain sequence with its context. The sample comes from a study of Graves' ophthalmopathy and Graves' hyperthyroidism. Researchers took RNA transcripts and amplified TCR beta CDR3 regions from them. After a first-round RT-PCR with HTBI primers, a second-round multiplex PCR was run. In TCRdb, the multiplex PCR reads were re-called with MiXCR into one record per CDR3 protein. The sample yields 200,000 to 250,000 distinct CDR3 sequences, roughly 29% seen once. The TCR comes from a man over 45 with Graves' ophthalmopathy. Material: peripheral blood.

The CDR3 loop is CASSYSLDDATYEQYF. CDR3 nucleotides: TGTGCCAGCAGTTACTCTCTTGATGACGCTACCTACGAGCAGTACTTC. The chain has TRBV6-5 and TRBJ2-7, with unresolved D. Germline-derived CDR1 and CDR2 are MNHEY and SVGAGI. V was pared by 0 bases and J by 2 bases, with 14 bases between. CDR3 size: 16 residues.